This T cell receptor beta chain was obtained from a study of a mutant IDH1 vaccine in newly diagnosed glioma. Trimming pared 0 bases from V and 0 bases from J, leaving 5 bases between. This CDR3 is 14 amino acids long. CDR1 and CDR2 from the germline V gene are LGHNA and YNFKEQ. The method was immunoSEQ multiplex PCR; TCRdb's version includes in-frame clones alone and lacks a portion of them. The table lists about 33,000 clones, 88% of them singletons. As for time point: baseline, week 1 (first vaccination visit). Treatment specified: pre-vaccination baseline after standard-of-care therapy. Each astrocytoma in the donors was new, WHO grade 3 or 4, IDH1-mutant and ATRX-lost.

The chain recombines TRBV4-2 with TRBJ1-1; D call uncertain. Source: PBMCs, taken from a glioma patient treated with radiotherapy, temozolomide or both. The sequence derives from a woman in her thirties or forties with glioma. The CDR3 region is CASSQDTVNTEAFF. CDR3 nucleotides: TGTGCCAGCAGCCAAGATACGGTGAACACTGAAGCTTTCTTT.